This paragraph reports one TCR beta chain. This record belongs to a study of human versus mouse CDR3 diversity and MHC coevolution. The protocol was immunoSEQ multiplex PCR, while the TCRdb copy is restricted to in-frame clones and leaves out a portion. Here the sample spans around 74,000 clones, roughly 90% being singletons. Trimming removed 1 base at V and 4 bases at J, with 13 bases between. The CDR3 consists of 15 residues. CDR1 and CDR2 from the germline V gene are MNHEY and SVGAGI. The rearrangement links TRBV6-5 to TRBJ1-2, with D hard to call. Specimen: naive CD4+ T cells from blood. The sample's subset: CD45RO-negative CD62L-positive naive CD4 T cells. The source is a person between 30 and 69 years old in good health. CDR3 nucleotides: TGTGCCAGCAGTTACTTGGACCGAGCGGGCTATGGCTACACCTTC. Its translation is CASSYLDRAGYGYTF.